The 10 T cell receptor beta chains in this list originate from one sample, sequenced in a study of control samples from healthy donors and cancer patients. This table comes from immunoSEQ multiplex PCR, and its TCRdb copy is limited to in-frame clones, with some not included. The top ten hold around 3.7% of the sample, which has fewer than 70,000 clones, 94% seen once. Material: blood. Receptors were obtained from a man aged 25-45 years in good health.

This clone was observed once. The chain carries TRBV4-3 and TRBJ1-3; D is unresolved. Germline CDR1 LGHNA, CDR2 YSLEER. The CDR3 loop spans 15 amino acids. With 1 base removed from V and 5 bases from J, the gap between germline ends came to 12 bases. Written as DNA, the CDR3 is TGCGCCAGCAGCCAAGTCGGGGAAGAGAGAAACACCATATATTTT. This translates into CASSQVGEERNTIYF.

The rearrangement links TRBV11-3 to TRBJ2-7, with a possible D match to TRBD1 (5 bases). This CDR3 contains 13 residues. Trimming left V 3 bases short and J 5 bases short, with 11 bases between. Germline CDR1 reads SGHNT; CDR2 reads YENEEA. CDR3 sequence: CASSLQGVDEQYF. The CDR3 DNA is TGTGCCAGCAGCTTGCAGGGTGTCGACGAGCAGTACTTC.

The chain couples TRBV2 to TRBJ1-1; 7 bases are a match to TRBD1. V gave up 4 bases and J gave up 4 bases; unmatched junction bases: 12. Germline-derived CDR1 and CDR2 are SNHLY and FYNNEI. CDR3 size: 16 residues. The CDR3, as DNA: TGTGCCAGCAGTGTATGGACAGGACGTTTGGGCACTGAAGCTTTCTTT. It encodes CASSVWTGRLGTEAFF.

The chain combines TRBV11-2 with TRBJ2-3; TRBD2 might be the D (6 bases). Between the trimmed V and J ends, which lost 3 bases and 0 bases, there was a span of 16 bases. The CDR3 covers 17 residues. CDR1 and CDR2 (germline): SGHAT, FQNNGV. CDR3 nucleotide sequence: TGTGCCAGCAGCTTTCCCCTTGGCGGGACTAGCACAGATACGCAGTATTTT. This codes for CASSFPLGGTSTDTQYF.

The CDR3 sequence: CSEAGGQAGNEQFF. The CDR3 nucleotides read TGCAGCGAAGCGGGAGGCCAGGCGGGGAATGAGCAGTTCTTC. The chain joins TRBV29-1 to TRBJ2-1, with 9 bases aligning to TRBD2. V was clipped by 7 bases and J by 7 bases; unmatched bases: 11. This CDR3 is built from 14 residues. Germline V CDR1 and CDR2: SQVTM, ANQGSEA.

This clone has a handful of counts. The V and J genes are TRBV3-1 (or the pseudogene TRBV3-2) and TRBJ2-7; the match to TRBD2 covers 10 bases. V shed 0 bases and J 7 bases; nucleotides not matched to a gene: 6. This CDR3 comprises 15 residues. CDR1 and CDR2 from the germline V gene are LGHDT and YNNKEL (reference sequence). This chain's CDR3 is CASSQDPSGSREQYF. In DNA, the CDR3 is TGTGCCAGCAGCCAAGATCCTAGCGGGAGTCGAGAGCAGTACTTC.

The CDR3 nucleotides read TGTGCCAGCAGCGGACCCATAGCGGGGGCGAGCACAGATACGCAGTATTTT. Translation: CASSGPIAGASTDTQYF. The chain has TRBV9 and TRBJ2-3, with 9 bases identical to TRBD2. V gave up 3 bases and J gave up 0 bases; unmatched junction bases: 8. There are 17 residues in the CDR3. Germline CDR1 reads SGDLS; CDR2 reads YYNGEE.

This chain uses TRBV7-6 with TRBJ2-1, with a tentative D call TRBD2 (6 bases). This CDR3 spans 17 amino acids. From germline, CDR1 is SGHVS and CDR2 FNYEAQ. Trimming took 1 base from V and 4 from J, leaving 17 bases between them. In nucleotides, the CDR3 is TGTGCCAGCAGCTTAGAGTCAGCCGGGAGATCTTACAATGAGCAGTTCTTC. Its translation: CASSLESAGRSYNEQFF.

V gene TRBV10-3 combines with J gene TRBJ2-2, with 8 bases matching TRBD1. The length of the CDR3 is 15 residues. After removal of 4 bases from V and 4 bases from J, the junction contained 5 bases not matched to a gene. Germline V gene lookup returns CDR1 ENHRY and CDR2 SYGVKD. DNA of the CDR3: TGTGCCATCAGTGGGACAGGGCCTTTCACCGGGGAGCTGTTTTTT. The encoded protein is CAISGTGPFTGELFF.

This sequence joins TRBV2 and TRBJ2-7; unclear D gene. V was trimmed by 5 bases and J by 0 bases, leaving 2 bases between them. The CDR3 has 11 residues. Germline V gene sequence: CDR1 SNHLY, CDR2 FYNNEI. The CDR3 DNA is TGTGCCAGCAGTATCTCCTACGAGCAGTACTTC. Translation: CASSISYEQYF.